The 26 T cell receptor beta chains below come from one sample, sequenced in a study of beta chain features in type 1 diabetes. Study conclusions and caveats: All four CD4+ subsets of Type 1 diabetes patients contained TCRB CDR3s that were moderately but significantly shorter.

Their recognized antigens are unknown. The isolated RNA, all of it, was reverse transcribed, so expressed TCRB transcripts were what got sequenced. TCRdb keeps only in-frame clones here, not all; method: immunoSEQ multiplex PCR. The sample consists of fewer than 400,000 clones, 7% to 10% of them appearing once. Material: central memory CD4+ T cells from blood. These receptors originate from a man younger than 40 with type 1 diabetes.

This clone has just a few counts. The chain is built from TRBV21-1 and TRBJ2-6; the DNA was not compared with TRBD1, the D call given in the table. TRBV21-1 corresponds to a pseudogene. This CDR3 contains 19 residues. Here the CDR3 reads CASSILLGGQGSGANVLTF. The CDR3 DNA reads TGTGCCAGCAGCATTTTGTTAGGGGGACAGGGATCCGGGGCCAACGTCCTGACTTTC.

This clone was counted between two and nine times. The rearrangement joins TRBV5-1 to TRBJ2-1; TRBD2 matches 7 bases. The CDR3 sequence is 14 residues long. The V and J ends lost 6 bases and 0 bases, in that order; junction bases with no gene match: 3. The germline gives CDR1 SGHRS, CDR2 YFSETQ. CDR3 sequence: CASMASGSYNEQFF. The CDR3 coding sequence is TGCGCCAGCATGGCTAGCGGCTCCTACAATGAGCAGTTCTTC.

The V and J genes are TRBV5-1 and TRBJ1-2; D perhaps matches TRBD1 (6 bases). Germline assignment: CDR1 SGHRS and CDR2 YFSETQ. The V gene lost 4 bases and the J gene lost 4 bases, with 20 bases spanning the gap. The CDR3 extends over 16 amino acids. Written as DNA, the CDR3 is TGCGCCAGCAGCCCGGACCATTACGGGGGCACCTATGGCTACACCTTC. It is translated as CASSPDHYGGTYGYTF. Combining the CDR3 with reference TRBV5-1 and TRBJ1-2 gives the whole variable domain KAGVTQTPRYLIKTRGQQVTLSCSPISGHRSVSWYQQTPGQGLQFLFEYFSETQRNKGNFPGRFSGRQFSNSRSEMNVSTLELGDSALYLCASSPDHYGGTYGYTFGSGTRLTVV.

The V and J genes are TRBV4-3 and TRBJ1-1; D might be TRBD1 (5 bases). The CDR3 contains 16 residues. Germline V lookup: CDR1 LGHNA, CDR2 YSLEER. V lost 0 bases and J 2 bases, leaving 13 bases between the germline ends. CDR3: CASSQDRGHRNTEAFF. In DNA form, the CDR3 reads TGCGCCAGCAGCCAAGACCGGGGCCACAGAAACACTGAAGCTTTCTTT.

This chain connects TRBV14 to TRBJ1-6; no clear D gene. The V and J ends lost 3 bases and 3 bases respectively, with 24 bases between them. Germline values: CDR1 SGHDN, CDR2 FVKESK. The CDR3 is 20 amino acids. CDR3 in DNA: TGTGCCAGCAGCCAGCCCCGAGACGGCCAGCTAGATTACTATAATTCACCCCTCCACTTT. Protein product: CASSQPRDGQLDYYNSPLHF.

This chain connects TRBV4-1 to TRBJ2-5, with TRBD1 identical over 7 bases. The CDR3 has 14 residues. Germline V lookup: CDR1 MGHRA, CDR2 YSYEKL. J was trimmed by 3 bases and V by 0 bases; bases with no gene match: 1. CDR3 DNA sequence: TGCGCCAGCAGCCAAGACGACAGGGAAGAGACCCAGTACTTC. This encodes CASSQDDREETQYF.

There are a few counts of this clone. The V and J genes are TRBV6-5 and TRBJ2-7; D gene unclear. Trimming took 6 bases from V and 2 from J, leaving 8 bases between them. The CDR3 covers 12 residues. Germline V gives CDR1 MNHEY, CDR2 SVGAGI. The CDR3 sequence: CASRQFTYEQYF. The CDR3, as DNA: TGTGCCAGCAGACAGTTTACCTACGAGCAGTACTTC.

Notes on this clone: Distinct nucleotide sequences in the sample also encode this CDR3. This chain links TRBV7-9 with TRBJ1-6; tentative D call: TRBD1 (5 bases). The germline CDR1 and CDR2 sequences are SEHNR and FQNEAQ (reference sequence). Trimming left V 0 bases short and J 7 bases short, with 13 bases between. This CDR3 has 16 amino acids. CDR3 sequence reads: CASSLAPQGGNSPLHF. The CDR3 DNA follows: TGTGCCAGCAGCTTAGCTCCCCAGGGAGGGAATTCACCCCTCCACTTT.

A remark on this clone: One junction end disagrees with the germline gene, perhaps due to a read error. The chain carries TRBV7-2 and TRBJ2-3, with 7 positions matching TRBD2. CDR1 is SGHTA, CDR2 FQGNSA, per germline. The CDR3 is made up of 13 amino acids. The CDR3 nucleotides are TGTGCCAGCAGCTTAGAGCGGCAGGGAGGGAAGAATTTT. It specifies CASSLERQGGKNF.

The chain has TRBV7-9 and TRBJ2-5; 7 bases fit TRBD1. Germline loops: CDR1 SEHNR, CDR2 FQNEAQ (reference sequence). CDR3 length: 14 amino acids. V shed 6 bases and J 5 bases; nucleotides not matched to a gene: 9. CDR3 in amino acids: CASRQTGLGETQYF. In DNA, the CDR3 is TGTGCCAGCAGACAGACAGGGCTAGGCGAGACCCAGTACTTC.

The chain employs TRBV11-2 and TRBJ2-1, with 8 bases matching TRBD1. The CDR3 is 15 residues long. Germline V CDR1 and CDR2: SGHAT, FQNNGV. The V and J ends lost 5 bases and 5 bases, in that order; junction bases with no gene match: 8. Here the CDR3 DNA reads TGTGCCAGCAGCCTCGGCCAGGGGGCCCACAATGAGCAGTTCTTC. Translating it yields CASSLGQGAHNEQFF. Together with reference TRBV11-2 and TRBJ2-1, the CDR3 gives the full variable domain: EAGVAQSPRYKIIEKRQSVAFWCNPISGHATLYWYQQILGQGPKLLIQFQNNGVVDDSQLPKDRFSAERLKGVDSTLKIQPAKLEDSAVYLCASSLGQGAHNEQFFGPGTRLTVL.

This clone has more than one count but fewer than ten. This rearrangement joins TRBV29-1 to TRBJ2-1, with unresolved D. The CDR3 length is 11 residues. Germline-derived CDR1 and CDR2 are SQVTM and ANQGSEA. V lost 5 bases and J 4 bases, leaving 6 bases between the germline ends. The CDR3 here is CSVFQYNEQFF. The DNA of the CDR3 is TGCAGCGTTTTCCAGTACAATGAGCAGTTCTTC.

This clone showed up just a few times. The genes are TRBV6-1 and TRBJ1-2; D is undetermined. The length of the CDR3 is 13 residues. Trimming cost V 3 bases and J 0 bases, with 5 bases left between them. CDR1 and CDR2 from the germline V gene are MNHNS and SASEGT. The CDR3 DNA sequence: TGTGCCAGCAGTGAGACTTCTAACTATGGCTACACCTTC. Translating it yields CASSETSNYGYTF.

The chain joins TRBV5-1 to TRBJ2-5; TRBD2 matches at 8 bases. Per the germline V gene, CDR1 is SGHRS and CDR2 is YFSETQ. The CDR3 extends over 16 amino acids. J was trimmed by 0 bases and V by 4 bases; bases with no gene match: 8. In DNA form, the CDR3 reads TGCGCCAGCAGCCCCCGAGGAGCGGGGGACCAAGAGACCCAGTACTTC. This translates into CASSPRGAGDQETQYF.

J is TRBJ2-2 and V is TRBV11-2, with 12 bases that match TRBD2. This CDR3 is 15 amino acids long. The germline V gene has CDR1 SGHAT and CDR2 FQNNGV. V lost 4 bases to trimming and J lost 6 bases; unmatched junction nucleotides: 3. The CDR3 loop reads CASSSTSGGAGELFF. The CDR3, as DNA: TGTGCCAGCAGCTCGACTAGCGGGGGTGCCGGGGAGCTGTTTTTT.

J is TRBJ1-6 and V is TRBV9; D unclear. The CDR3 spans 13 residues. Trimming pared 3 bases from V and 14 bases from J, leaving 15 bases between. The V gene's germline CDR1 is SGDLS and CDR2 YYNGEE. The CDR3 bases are TGTGCCAGCAGCGCTAATCCCGGGGAAGCCCTCCACTTT. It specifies CASSANPGEALHF.

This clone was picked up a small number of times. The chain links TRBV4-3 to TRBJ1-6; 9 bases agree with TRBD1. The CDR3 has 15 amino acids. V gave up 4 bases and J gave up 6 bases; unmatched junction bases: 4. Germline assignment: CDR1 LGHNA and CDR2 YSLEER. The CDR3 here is CASSPQQGANSPLHF. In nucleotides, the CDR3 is TGCGCCAGCAGCCCACAACAGGGGGCTAATTCACCCCTCCACTTT.

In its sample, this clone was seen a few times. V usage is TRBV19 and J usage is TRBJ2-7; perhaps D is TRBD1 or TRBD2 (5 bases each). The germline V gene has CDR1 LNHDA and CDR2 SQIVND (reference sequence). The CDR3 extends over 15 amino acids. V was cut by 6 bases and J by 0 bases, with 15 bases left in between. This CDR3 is CASRARAGSSYEQYF. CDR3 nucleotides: TGTGCCAGTAGGGCGAGGGCAGGGAGCTCCTACGAGCAGTACTTC.

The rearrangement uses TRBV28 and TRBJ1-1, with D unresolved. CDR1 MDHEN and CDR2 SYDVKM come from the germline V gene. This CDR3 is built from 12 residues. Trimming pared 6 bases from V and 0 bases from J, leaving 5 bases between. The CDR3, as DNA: TGTGCCAGCAGACCCCTGAACACTGAAGCTTTCTTT. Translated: CASRPLNTEAFF.

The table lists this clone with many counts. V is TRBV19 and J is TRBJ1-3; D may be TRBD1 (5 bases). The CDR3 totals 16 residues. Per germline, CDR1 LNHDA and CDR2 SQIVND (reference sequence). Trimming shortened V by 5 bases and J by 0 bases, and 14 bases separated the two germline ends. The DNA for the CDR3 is TGTGCCAGTAGTCTCCGGGACCCCAGCTCTGGAAACACCATATATTTT. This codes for CASSLRDPSSGNTIYF. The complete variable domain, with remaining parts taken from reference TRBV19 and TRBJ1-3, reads DGGITQSPKYLFRKEGQNVTLSCEQNLNHDAMYWYRQDPGQGLRLIYYSQIVNDFQKGDIAEGYSVSREKKESFPLTVTSAQKNPTAFYLCASSLRDPSSGNTIYFGEGSWLTVV.

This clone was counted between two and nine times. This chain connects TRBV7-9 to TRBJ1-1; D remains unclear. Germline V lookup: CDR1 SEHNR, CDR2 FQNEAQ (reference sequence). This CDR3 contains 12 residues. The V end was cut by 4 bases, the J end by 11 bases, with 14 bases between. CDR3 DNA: TGTGCCAGCAGCTGGACGACGGGTACGGCTTTCTTT. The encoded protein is CASSWTTGTAFF.

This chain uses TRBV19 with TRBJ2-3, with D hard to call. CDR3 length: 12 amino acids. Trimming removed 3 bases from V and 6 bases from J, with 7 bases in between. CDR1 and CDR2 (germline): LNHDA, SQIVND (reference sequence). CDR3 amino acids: CASSMSWDTQYF. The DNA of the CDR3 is TGTGCCAGTAGTATGAGTTGGGATACGCAGTATTTT. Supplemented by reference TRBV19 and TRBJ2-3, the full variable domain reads DGGITQSPKYLFRKEGQNVTLSCEQNLNHDAMYWYRQDPGQGLRLIYYSQIVNDFQKGDIAEGYSVSREKKESFPLTVTSAQKNPTAFYLCASSMSWDTQYFGPGTRLTVL.

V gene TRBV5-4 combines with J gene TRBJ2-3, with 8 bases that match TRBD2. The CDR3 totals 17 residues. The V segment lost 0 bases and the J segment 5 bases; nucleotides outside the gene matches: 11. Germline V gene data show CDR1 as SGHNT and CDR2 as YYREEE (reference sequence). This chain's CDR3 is CASSLDLAGGTQDTQYF. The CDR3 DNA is TGTGCCAGCAGCTTGGACTTGGCGGGGGGCACCCAAGATACGCAGTATTTT.

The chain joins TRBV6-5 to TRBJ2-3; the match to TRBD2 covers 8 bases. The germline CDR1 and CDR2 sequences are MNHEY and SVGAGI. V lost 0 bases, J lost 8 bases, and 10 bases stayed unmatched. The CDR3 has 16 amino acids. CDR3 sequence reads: CASSYSGTRGAGTQYF. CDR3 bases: TGTGCCAGCAGTTACTCCGGGACTAGAGGGGCAGGTACGCAGTATTTT.

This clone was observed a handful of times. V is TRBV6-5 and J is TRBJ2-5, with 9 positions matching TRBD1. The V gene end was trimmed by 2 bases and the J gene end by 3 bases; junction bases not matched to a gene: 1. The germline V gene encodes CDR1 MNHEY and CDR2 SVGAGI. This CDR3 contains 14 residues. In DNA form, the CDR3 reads TGTGCCAGCAGTTACGGGACAGGGAAAGAGACCCAGTACTTC. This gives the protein CASSYGTGKETQYF.

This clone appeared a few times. The CDR3 DNA reads as TGTGCCAGCAGTGCCCGGACTAGCGATGAGCAGTTCTTC. It is translated as CASSARTSDEQFF. The chain has TRBV2 and TRBJ2-1; 9 bases agree with TRBD2. The CDR3 consists of 13 residues. Germline loops: CDR1 SNHLY, CDR2 FYNNEI. The J segment lost 8 bases and the V segment lost 4 bases, leaving 3 bases of the junction unmatched. Together with reference TRBV2 and TRBJ2-1, the CDR3 gives the full variable domain: EPEVTQTPSHQVTQMGQEVILRCVPISNHLYFYWYRQILGQKVEFLVSFYNNEISEKSEIFDDQFSVERPDGSNFTLKIRSTKLEDSAMYFCASSARTSDEQFFGPGTRLTVL.